This T cell receptor beta chain derives from a study of blood T cell repertoires in COVID-19. Authors' analysis steps: Estimated nucleated cell counts came from reference gene primer amplification. The table came from immunoSEQ multiplex PCR; TCRdb's copy has only in-frame clones and leaves some out. The DNA gave D and trimming, while V, J and clone size come from that table. The sample has about 200,000 clones, 90% seen once. Losses at the gene ends were 5 bases for V and 1 base for J; bases not matched to a gene: 8. This CDR3 is built from 15 residues. Per the germline V gene, CDR1 is SGHTA and CDR2 is FQGTGA.

This sequence originates from a middle-aged man with acute or convalescent COVID-19. The V gene is TRBV7-3, the J gene TRBJ2-7; 7 nucleotides align to TRBD1. The sample was peripheral blood. CDR3 sequence (DNA): TGTGCCAGCAGCACGGGGACAGTCCCTTCCTACGAGCAGTACTTC. It encodes CASSTGTVPSYEQYF.